This TCR beta chain was recorded in a study of blood T cell repertoires in COVID-19. As for the study in general: The United States, Italy and Spain supplied acute and convalescent COVID-19 samples.

Per the original data handling: Estimation of nucleated cell counts was performed using reference gene primer amplification. The assay was immunoSEQ multiplex PCR, and TCRdb's table has in-frame clones only and misses some. V, J and clone size were drawn from that table, and D and trimming were deduced from the DNA. Of approximately 69,000 clones listed, 70% to 90% are singletons. The CDR3 is 16 amino acids. Germline assignment: CDR1 SGHNT and CDR2 YYREEE (reference sequence). V lost 2 bases, J lost 0 bases, and 12 bases lay in between. The sequence derives from a woman over 75 with acute or convalescent COVID-19. The chain recombines TRBV5-4 with TRBJ2-1; D possibly corresponds to TRBD1 (7 bases). The sample consisted of peripheral blood. As DNA, the CDR3 is TGTGCCAGCAGCTTCGGGGGACAGCTCTCCTACAATGAGCAGTTCTTC. It is translated as CASSFGGQLSYNEQFF.